Listed below are T cell receptor beta chains from one sample, sequenced in a study of shared clonotypes between healthy human individuals. The method was immunoSEQ multiplex PCR; TCRdb's version includes in-frame clones alone and lacks a portion of them. The data hold about 1.5 million clones, with around 98% observed a single time. The sequenced sample consisted of naive CD4+ T cells sorted from blood. These receptors all come from a man younger than 45 in good health. Both conserved end residues are part of each CDR3. The D gene is left open where the match is weak. Clone size is shown for a subset of rows, as once, few, many or a class of expanded clone.

j_call	v_call	d_call	clone_size	cdr3_nt	cdr3_aa
TRBJ1-5	TRBV6-5	.	once	TGTGCCAGCAGCCCCCAGGGCAGGGCACATCAGCCCCAGCATTTT	CASSPQGRAHQPQHF
TRBJ1-4	TRBV7-6	.	.	TGTGCCAGCAGCTTAGCGCCCGCGGGGTCGGCTAATGAAAAACTGTTTTTT	CASSLAPAGSANEKLFF
TRBJ2-2	TRBV19	.	.	TGTGCCAGTGGACGACAGTGGCAGGACTTGCCCAGGGAGCTGTTTTTT	CASGRQWQDLPRELFF
TRBJ2-7	TRBV19	TRBD1	.	TGTGCCAGTAGCCGGGACAGGGGGCCCTACGAGCAGTACTTC	CASSRDRGPYEQYF
TRBJ2-2	TRBV7-8	.	.	TGTGCCAGCAGCTCAAAACGACCCGGCGAAGGTTCCGGGGAGCTGTTTTTT	CASSSKRPGEGSGELFF
TRBJ2-5	TRBV5-4	TRBD1	.	TGTGCCAGCACCCATAGACAGGGACCCAAGGAGCAGTACTTC	CASTHRQGPKEQYF
TRBJ2-1	TRBV6-1	.	once	TGTGCCAGCAGTGGGCCGTCAAAGGAACTGTACAATGAGCAGTTCTTC	CASSGPSKELYNEQFF
TRBJ1-4	TRBV2	TRBD1	.	TGTGCCAGCGCCAGGGGGCCCCCGGGTCAAAATGAAAAACTGTTTTTT	CASARGPPGQNEKLFF
TRBJ2-7	TRBV7-2	TRBD2	once	TGTGCCAGCAGCTTAGACGGAGCGGGAGAGTTCTACGAGCAGTACTTC	CASSLDGAGEFYEQYF
TRBJ1-2	TRBV7-9	TRBD1	.	TGTGCCAGCAGCCCTCTCCGACAGGGCTGGGGCGTTGATGGCTACACCTTC	CASSPLRQGWGVDGYTF
TRBJ2-1	TRBV19	.	few	TGTGCCAGTAGTCCCGGAACCGACAATGAGCAGTTCTTC	CASSPGTDNEQFF
TRBJ2-7	TRBV19	.	.	TGTGCCAGTAGTATAGATTTCGGGATCGACGAGCAGTACTTC	CASSIDFGIDEQYF
TRBJ2-2	TRBV6-1	TRBD2	.	TGTGCCAGCAGGGGACTAGCGGGCCGCACCGGGGAGCTGTTTTTT	CASRGLAGRTGELFF
TRBJ1-4	TRBV2	.	.	TGTGCCAGCAGTTACCAGGGTGAAAAACTGTTTTTT	CASSYQGEKLFF
TRBJ2-7	TRBV5-1	.	.	TGCGCCAGCAGCTTTACCTGGGACAACTCCTACGAGCAGTACTTC	CASSFTWDNSYEQYF
TRBJ1-2	TRBV6-4	.	.	TGTGCCAGCAGTGATTCAGGCCGGAGCTACACCTTC	CASSDSGRSYTF
TRBJ2-2	TRBV14	TRBD2	.	TGTGCCAGCAGCCACCAGATTGGCGGGAGGAGAGCCGGGGAGCTGTTTTTT	CASSHQIGGRRAGELFF
TRBJ2-2	TRBV5-1	.	.	TGCGCCAGCAGCTTGGTGGGGTACCGGGAGCTGTTTTTT	CASSLVGYRELFF
TRBJ2-7	TRBV18	TRBD1	once	TGTGCCAGCTCGCAATTATTCCAGGGACAGGGGAACTACGAGCAGTACTTC	CASSQLFQGQGNYEQYF
TRBJ1-2	TRBV19	.	few	TGTGCCAGTAGTATATCACCAGGGTTTGGCTACACCTTC	CASSISPGFGYTF
TRBJ1-1	TRBV10-3	.	.	TGTGCCATCAGGGCTGGGACTACTGAAGCTTTCTTT	CAIRAGTTEAFF
TRBJ2-5	TRBV11-3	.	.	TGTGCCAGCAGCTTAGGCAGGGGACGGGAGACCCAGTACTTC	CASSLGRGRETQYF
TRBJ1-3	TRBV27	.	.	TGTGCCAGCAGAGCGGGAGCTGGAAACACCATATATTTT	CASRAGAGNTIYF
TRBJ2-7	TRBV10-3	.	.	TGTGCCATCAGTGGGGACTCCTCCTACGAGCAGTACTTC	CAISGDSSYEQYF
TRBJ1-4	TRBV10-1	.	.	TGCGCCAGCAGTTCGACAGGAGGTGAAAAACTGTTTTTT	CASSSTGGEKLFF
TRBJ2-7	TRBV27	.	.	TGTGCCAGCAGCCGGGGCGGTAACGAGCAGTACTTC	CASSRGGNEQYF
TRBJ1-2	TRBV7-9	.	once	TGTGCCAGCAGCTTACTAGGAGGGCGATCGTTCACCTTC	CASSLLGGRSFTF